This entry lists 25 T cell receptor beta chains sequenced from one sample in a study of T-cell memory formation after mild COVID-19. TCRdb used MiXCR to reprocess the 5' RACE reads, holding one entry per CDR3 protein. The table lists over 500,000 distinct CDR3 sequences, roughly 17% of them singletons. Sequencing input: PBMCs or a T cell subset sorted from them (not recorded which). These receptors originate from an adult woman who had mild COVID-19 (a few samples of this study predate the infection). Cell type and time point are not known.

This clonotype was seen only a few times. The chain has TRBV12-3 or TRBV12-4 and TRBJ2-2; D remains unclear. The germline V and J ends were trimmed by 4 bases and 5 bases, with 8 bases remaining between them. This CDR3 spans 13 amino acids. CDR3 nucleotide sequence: TGTGCCAGCAGTTATACTATGACCGGGGAGCTGTTTTTT. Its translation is CASSYTMTGELFF.

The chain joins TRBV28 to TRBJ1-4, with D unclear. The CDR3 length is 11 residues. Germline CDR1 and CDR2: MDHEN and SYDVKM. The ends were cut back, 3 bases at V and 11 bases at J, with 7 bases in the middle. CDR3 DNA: TGTGCCAGCAGTTTGGGTCCGAAACTGTTTTTT. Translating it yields CASSLGPKLFF.

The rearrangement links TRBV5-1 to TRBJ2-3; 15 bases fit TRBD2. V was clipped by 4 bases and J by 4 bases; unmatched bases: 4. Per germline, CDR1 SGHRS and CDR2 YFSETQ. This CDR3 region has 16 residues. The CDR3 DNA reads TGCGCCAGCAGCACCTGGACTAGCGGGGGGGCAGATACGCAGTATTTT. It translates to CASSTWTSGGADTQYF. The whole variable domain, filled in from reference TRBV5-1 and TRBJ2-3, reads KAGVTQTPRYLIKTRGQQVTLSCSPISGHRSVSWYQQTPGQGLQFLFEYFSETQRNKGNFPGRFSGRQFSNSRSEMNVSTLELGDSALYLCASSTWTSGGADTQYFGPGTRLTVL.

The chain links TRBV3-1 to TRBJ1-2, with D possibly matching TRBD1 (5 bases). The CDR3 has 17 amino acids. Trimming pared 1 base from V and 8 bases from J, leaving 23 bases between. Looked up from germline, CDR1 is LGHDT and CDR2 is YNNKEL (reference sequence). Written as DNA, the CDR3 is TGTGCCAGCAGCCAAGCAAGCTCCCAAGGGGAGGAAGACGGCTACACCTTC. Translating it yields CASSQASSQGEEDGYTF.

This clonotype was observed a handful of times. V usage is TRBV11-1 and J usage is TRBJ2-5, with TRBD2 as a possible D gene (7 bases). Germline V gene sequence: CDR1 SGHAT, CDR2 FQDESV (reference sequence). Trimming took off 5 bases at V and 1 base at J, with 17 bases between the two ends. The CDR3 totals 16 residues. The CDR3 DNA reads TGTGCCAGCAGCCGGCGGGGAGGGGGGTTCCAAGAGACCCAGTACTTC. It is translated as CASSRRGGGFQETQYF.

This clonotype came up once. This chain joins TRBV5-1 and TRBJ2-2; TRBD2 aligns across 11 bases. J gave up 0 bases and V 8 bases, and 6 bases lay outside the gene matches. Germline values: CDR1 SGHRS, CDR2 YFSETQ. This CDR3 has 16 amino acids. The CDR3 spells CASLAGGDSNTGELFF. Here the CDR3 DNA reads TGCGCCAGTCTAGCGGGGGGCGACTCGAACACCGGGGAGCTGTTTTTT.

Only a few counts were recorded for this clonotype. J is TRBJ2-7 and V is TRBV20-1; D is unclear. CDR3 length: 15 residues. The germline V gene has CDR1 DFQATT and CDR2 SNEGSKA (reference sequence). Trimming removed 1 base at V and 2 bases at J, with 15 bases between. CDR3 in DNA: TGCAGTGCTAGAGCTTCGGGCTATAGTCCCTACGAGCAGTACTTC. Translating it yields CSARASGYSPYEQYF.

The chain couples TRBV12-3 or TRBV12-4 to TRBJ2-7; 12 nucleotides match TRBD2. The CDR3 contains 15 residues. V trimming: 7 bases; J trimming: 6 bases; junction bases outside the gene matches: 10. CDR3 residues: CASTSQTSGSSEQYF. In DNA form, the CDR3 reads TGTGCCAGCACCTCCCAGACTAGCGGGAGTAGCGAGCAGTACTTC.

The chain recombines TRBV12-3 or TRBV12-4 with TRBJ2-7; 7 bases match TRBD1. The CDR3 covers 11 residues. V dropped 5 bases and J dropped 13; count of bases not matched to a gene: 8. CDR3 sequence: CASSPGTASYF. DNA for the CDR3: TGTGCCAGCAGTCCCGGGACAGCGTCCTACTTC.

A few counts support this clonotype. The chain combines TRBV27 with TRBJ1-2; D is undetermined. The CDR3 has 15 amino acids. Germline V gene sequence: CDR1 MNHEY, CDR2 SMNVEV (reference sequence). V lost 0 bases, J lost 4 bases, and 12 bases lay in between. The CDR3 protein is CASSLSWAGGYGYTF. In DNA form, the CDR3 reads TGTGCCAGCAGTTTATCCTGGGCAGGTGGCTATGGCTACACCTTC.

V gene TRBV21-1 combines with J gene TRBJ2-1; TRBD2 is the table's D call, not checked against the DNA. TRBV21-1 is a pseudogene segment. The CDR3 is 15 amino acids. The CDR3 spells CASSRPGLPYNEQFF. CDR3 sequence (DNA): TGTGCCAGCAGCAGACCGGGACTGCCCTACAATGAGCAGTTCTTC.

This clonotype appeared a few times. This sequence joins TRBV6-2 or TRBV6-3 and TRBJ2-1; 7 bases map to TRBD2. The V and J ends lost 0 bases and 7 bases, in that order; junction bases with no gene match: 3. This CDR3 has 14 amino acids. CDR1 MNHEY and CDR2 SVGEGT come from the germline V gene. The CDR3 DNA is TGTGCCAGCAGTTACTCGGGACTAAGGAATGAGCAGTTCTTC. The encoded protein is CASSYSGLRNEQFF.

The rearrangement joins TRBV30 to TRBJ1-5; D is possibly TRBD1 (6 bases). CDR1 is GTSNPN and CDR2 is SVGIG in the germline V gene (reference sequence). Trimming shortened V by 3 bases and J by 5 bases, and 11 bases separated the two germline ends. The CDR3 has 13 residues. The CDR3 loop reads CAWSRGRDQPQHF. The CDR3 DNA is TGTGCCTGGAGCCGGGGGCGCGATCAGCCCCAGCATTTT.

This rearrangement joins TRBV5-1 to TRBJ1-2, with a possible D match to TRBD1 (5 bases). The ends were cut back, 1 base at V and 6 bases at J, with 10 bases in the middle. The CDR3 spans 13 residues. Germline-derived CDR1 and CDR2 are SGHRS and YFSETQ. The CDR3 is CASSLIGADGYTF. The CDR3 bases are TGCGCCAGCAGCTTGATTGGGGCGGATGGCTACACCTTC.

CDR3 nucleotide sequence: TGTGCCAGCAGGGGCACCGGGACAGCTTCCTACGAGCAGTACTTC. It codes for CASRGTGTASYEQYF. The rearrangement uses TRBV14 and TRBJ2-7; TRBD1 matches 7 bases. V gave up 6 bases and J gave up 1 base; unmatched junction bases: 9. The germline gives CDR1 SGHDN, CDR2 FVKESK. The CDR3 is made up of 15 amino acids.

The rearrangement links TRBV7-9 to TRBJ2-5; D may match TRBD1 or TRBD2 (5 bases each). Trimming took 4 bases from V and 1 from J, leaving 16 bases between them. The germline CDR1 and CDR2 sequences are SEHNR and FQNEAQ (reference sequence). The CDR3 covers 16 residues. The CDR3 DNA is TGTGCCAGCAGCTCCTCCGGGACCCACATCCAAGAGACCCAGTACTTC. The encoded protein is CASSSSGTHIQETQYF.

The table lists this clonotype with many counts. Here the CDR3 DNA reads TGTGCCAGCGGGGGCAGTGCCTATGGCTACACCTTC. Its protein is CASGGSAYGYTF. This sequence joins TRBV11-3 and TRBJ1-2; perhaps TRBD1 as D (6 bases). The CDR3 is 12 amino acids. V lost 8 bases, J lost 4 bases, and 11 bases lay in between. Germline V lookup: CDR1 SGHNT, CDR2 YENEEA.

The CDR3: CASSFPTGSLRGYTF. DNA of the CDR3: TGTGCCAGCAGCTTCCCAACAGGATCGTTGCGAGGCTACACCTTC. V gene TRBV5-6 combines with J gene TRBJ1-2; TRBD1 is a possible D gene (5 bases). The CDR3 spans 15 residues. The germline CDR1 and CDR2 sequences are SGHDT and YYEEEE. Trimming removed 2 bases from V and 8 bases from J, with 19 bases in between.

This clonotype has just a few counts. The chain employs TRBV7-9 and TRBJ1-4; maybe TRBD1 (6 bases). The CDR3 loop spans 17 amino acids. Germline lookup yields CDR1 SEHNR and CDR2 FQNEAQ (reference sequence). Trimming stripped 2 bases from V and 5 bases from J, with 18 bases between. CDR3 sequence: CASSLTVRTATNEKLFF. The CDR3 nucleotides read TGTGCCAGCAGCTTAACGGTGAGGACAGCGACAAATGAAAAACTGTTTTTT.

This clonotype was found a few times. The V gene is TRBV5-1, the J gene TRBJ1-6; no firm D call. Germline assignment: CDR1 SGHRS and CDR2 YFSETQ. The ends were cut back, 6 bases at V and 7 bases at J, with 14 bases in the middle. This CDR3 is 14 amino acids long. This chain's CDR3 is CASTYDIPNSPLHF. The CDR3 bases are TGCGCCAGCACCTATGACATACCAAATTCACCCCTCCACTTT. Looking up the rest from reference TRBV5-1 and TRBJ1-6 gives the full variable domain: KAGVTQTPRYLIKTRGQQVTLSCSPISGHRSVSWYQQTPGQGLQFLFEYFSETQRNKGNFPGRFSGRQFSNSRSEMNVSTLELGDSALYLCASTYDIPNSPLHFGNGTRLTVT.

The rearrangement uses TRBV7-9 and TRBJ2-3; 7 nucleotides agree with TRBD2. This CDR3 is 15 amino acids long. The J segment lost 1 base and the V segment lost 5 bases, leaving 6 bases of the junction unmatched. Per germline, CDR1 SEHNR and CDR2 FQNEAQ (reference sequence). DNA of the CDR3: TGTGCCAGCAGCCTTTGGGCGGGGGGCACAGATACGCAGTATTTT. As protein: CASSLWAGGTDTQYF.

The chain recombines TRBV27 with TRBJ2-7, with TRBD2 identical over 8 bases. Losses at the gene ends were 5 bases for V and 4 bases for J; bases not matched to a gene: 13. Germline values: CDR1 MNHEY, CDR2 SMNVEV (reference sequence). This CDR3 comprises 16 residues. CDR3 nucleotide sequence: TGTGCCAGCAGTACCCCACGGGGGGGGCAGGGGTACGAGCAGTACTTC. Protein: CASSTPRGGQGYEQYF.

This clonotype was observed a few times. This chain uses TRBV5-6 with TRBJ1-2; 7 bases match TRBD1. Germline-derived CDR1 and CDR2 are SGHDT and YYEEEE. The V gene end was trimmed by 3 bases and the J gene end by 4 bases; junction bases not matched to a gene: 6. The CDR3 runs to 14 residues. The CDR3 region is CASSSTGATYGYTF. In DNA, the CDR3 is TGTGCCAGCAGCTCCACAGGGGCCACCTATGGCTACACCTTC.

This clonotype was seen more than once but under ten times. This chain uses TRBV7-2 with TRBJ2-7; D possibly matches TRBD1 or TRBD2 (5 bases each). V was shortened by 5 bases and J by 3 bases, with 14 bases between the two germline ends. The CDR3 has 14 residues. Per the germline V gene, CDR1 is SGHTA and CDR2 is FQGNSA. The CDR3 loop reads CASSPWGTGYEQYF. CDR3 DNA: TGTGCCAGCAGCCCCTGGGGGACGGGCTACGAGCAGTACTTC.

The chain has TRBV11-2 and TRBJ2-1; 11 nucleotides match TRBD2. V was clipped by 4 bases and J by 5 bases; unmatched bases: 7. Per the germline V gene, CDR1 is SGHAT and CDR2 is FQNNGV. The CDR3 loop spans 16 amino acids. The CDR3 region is CASSWTSGFSHNEQFF. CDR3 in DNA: TGTGCCAGCAGCTGGACTAGCGGGTTCTCTCACAATGAGCAGTTCTTC.